This T cell receptor (beta chain) derives from a study of T cell changes during pregnancy in multiple sclerosis (dated by TCRdb to 2018 to 2020). In the study overall: Changes in the T cell repertoire over the course of pregnancy were examined in this study in women with multiple sclerosis.

Libraries were constructed by the immunoSEQ multiplex PCR assay. TCRdb provides this immuneACCESS table in a form limited to in-frame rearrangements. Some clones are lacking; in checked studies, under half of them reflect an unresolved V gene, and why the rest are absent is not known. For this sample there are 40,000 to 50,000 clones; approximately 80% appear just once. Around 0.58% of the sample is held by the ten biggest clonotypes. The CDR1 and CDR2 encoded by the germline V gene (reference sequence) are GTSNPN and SVGIG. V is pared back by 2 bases and J by 5 bases, with 15 bases lying between the germline termini. The CDR3 runs 14 amino acids, cysteine and phenylalanine included. The retained sequence is limited to the CDR3, 42 bases, with the frame set at the first base. On this clone itself: What antigen it recognizes has not been identified. Base qualities are not provided; no much larger clone lies one nucleotide away.

The rearranged segments are TRBV30 and TRBJ2-5, and perhaps TRBD2 as D gene, on 6 matching bases. This sample comprised CD4+ T cells from peripheral blood mononuclear cells, obtained before pregnancy. This receptor was identified in a female donor with multiple sclerosis, enrolled in a pregnancy study. The CDR3 region reads CAWSFGIGGETQYF. The DNA reads as follows: TGTGCCTGGAGTTTTGGCATCGGAGGGGAGACCCAGTACTTC. Extended through the reference TRBV30 and TRBJ2-5 proteins, this CDR3 yields the full variable domain: SQTIHQWPATLVQPVGSPLSLECTVEGTSNPNLYWYRQAAGRGLQLLFYSVGIGQISSEVPQNLSASRPQDRQFILSSKKLLLSDSGFYLCAWSFGIGGETQYFGPGTRLLVL.